Each of the 11 T cell receptor beta chains below was sequenced from the same sample in a study of OX40 agonist ivuxolimab in advanced cancers. Here immunoSEQ multiplex PCR was the method, and the copy in TCRdb shows in-frame clones only, minus some. This table has tens of thousands of clones, more than 85% appearing once. The sample here was CD4+ or CD8+ T cells sorted from blood, taken in a trial of the OX40 agonist ivuxolimab. The receptor set was obtained from an adult with an advanced solid tumor such as melanoma, head and neck, liver or kidney cancer.

The CDR3 spells CASDPLTWENTEAFF. In DNA form, the CDR3 reads TGTGCCAGCGACCCACTGACTTGGGAGAACACTGAAGCTTTCTTT. The genes are TRBV14 and TRBJ1-1; no definite D call. V lost 8 bases and J 1 base, leaving 17 bases between the germline ends. CDR3 length: 15 residues. Germline V lookup: CDR1 SGHDN, CDR2 FVKESK.

The chain employs TRBV6-5 and TRBJ1-2, with a tentative D call TRBD1 (5 bases). Germline-derived CDR1 and CDR2 are MNHEY and SVGAGI. The CDR3 is 13 residues long. The V end was cut by 6 bases, the J end by 8 bases, with 16 bases between. The chain's CDR3 is CASRGTGPGGYTF. The CDR3 nucleotides read TGTGCCAGCAGAGGGACCGGACCTGGGGGCTACACCTTC.

V is TRBV7-2 and J is TRBJ1-4; tentative D call: TRBD1 (5 bases). Germline V gives CDR1 SGHTA, CDR2 FQGNSA. V lost 5 bases to trimming and J lost 8 bases, with 15 bases between them. The CDR3 runs to 14 residues. CDR3 residues: CASSPTGVREKLFF. The CDR3 DNA reads as TGTGCCAGCAGCCCAACGGGGGTTCGGGAAAAACTGTTTTTT.

V and J are TRBV29-1 and TRBJ2-1; D is undetermined. The V end was cut by 0 bases, the J end by 6 bases, with 6 bases between. Germline-derived CDR1 and CDR2 are SQVTM and ANQGSEA. The CDR3 is 12 residues long. CDR3 coding DNA: TGCAGCGTTGAAGAGCTAGTCAATGAGCAGTTCTTC. It yields the protein CSVEELVNEQFF.

This clone was seen just once. The chain combines TRBV28 with TRBJ1-3, with D hard to call. The CDR3 runs to 12 residues. CDR1 MDHEN and CDR2 SYDVKM come from the germline V gene. Trimming shortened V by 6 bases and J by 4 bases, and 7 bases separated the two germline ends. In DNA form, the CDR3 reads TGTGCCAGCAGGGGGTCCGGAAACACCATATATTTT. It is translated as CASRGSGNTIYF. Full variable domain (outside the CDR3, taken from reference TRBV28 and TRBJ1-3): DVKVTQSSRYLVKRTGEKVFLECVQDMDHENMFWYRQDPGLGLRLIYFSYDVKMKEKGDIPEGYSVSREKKERFSLILESASTNQTSMYLCASRGSGNTIYFGEGSWLTVV.

The chain couples TRBV6-1 to TRBJ1-5, with D possibly TRBD1 on 6 matching bases. Germline assignment: CDR1 MNHNS and CDR2 SASEGT. The CDR3 is 16 residues long. V was pared by 4 bases and J by 0 bases, with 13 bases between. CDR3 nucleotides: TGTGCCAGCAGTGGAGGGGGGACATATAGCAATCAGCCCCAGCATTTT. This encodes CASSGGGTYSNQPQHF.

CDR3 bases: TGTGCCAGCAGCGTAGTGGGGACAACCTATGGCTACACCTTC. Translating gives CASSVVGTTYGYTF. The V gene is TRBV9, the J gene TRBJ1-2; the D gene is possibly TRBD1 (6 bases). Germline values: CDR1 SGDLS, CDR2 YYNGEE. V shed 0 bases and J shed 4 bases, with 10 bases lying between them. The CDR3 runs 14 residues.

V gene TRBV28 combines with J gene TRBJ2-7, with D perhaps matching TRBD2 (7 bases). Trimming removed 7 bases from V and 2 bases from J, with 18 bases in between. Germline V lookup: CDR1 MDHEN, CDR2 SYDVKM. This CDR3 region has 15 residues. This CDR3 reads CASKGGVGGPYEQYF. The CDR3 DNA reads as TGTGCCAGCAAAGGGGGAGTGGGAGGGCCCTACGAGCAGTACTTC.

J is TRBJ1-1 and V is TRBV4-2, with D unresolved. CDR3 length: 12 amino acids. The germline V gene has CDR1 LGHNA and CDR2 YNFKEQ. Trimming removed 6 bases from V and 3 bases from J, with 8 bases in between. The DNA for the CDR3 is TGTGCCAGCAGAGGGATGGACACTGAAGCTTTCTTT. Translation gives CASRGMDTEAFF.

Points on this clone: Relative to the germline gene, one junction end is altered; a read error may explain this. The CDR3 is CARSLGHNSYEQYF. The CDR3 DNA is TGTGCCAGGAGTTTGGGACACAACTCCTACGAGCAGTACTTC. The chain joins TRBV30 to TRBJ2-7; D may be TRBD1 (6 bases). There are 14 residues in the CDR3. CDR1 and CDR2 (germline): GTSNPN, SVGIG (reference sequence).

V usage is TRBV5-5 and J usage is TRBJ2-5; 9 bases map to TRBD2. The germline V gene encodes CDR1 SGHKS and CDR2 YYEKEE (reference sequence). Trimming removed 1 base from V and 2 bases from J; junction bases left unmatched: 0. The CDR3 has 14 amino acids. Written as DNA, the CDR3 is TGTGCCAGCAGCTTGACTAGCGGGCAAGAGACCCAGTACTTC. Its translation: CASSLTSGQETQYF.